Listed below are T cell receptor beta chains from one sample, sequenced in a study of early T cells in non-severe SARS-CoV-2 infection. TCRdb re-analysed the 5' RACE reads in MiXCR, keeping a single row per CDR3 protein. The table has about 80,000 distinct CDR3 sequences, 11% to 15% seen once. Sample: whole blood. The receptors derive from an adult who was a healthcare worker with PCR-confirmed SARS-CoV-2 infection or an uninfected control (not recorded which). Each CDR3 is given without its conserved first and last residue. Part of the rows lack a size; the others show once, few, many or a class for expanded clones.

v_gene: TRBV6-2/TRBV6-3
abundance: .
CDR3aa: ASSSPGQGRGGYT

v_gene: TRBV5-1
abundance: .
CDR3aa: ASSSPGADYGYT

v_gene: TRBV20-1
abundance: .
CDR3aa: SAPGGWSYNEQF

v_gene: TRBV7-8
abundance: .
CDR3aa: ASSLVGGSPYGYT

v_gene: TRBV5-1
abundance: .
CDR3aa: ASSVGATGETQY

v_gene: TRBV20-1
abundance: .
CDR3aa: SATSPNTEAF

v_gene: TRBV6-6
abundance: .
CDR3aa: ASSPRRVGTEAF

v_gene: TRBV5-1
abundance: many
CDR3aa: ASSLVSDLIQY

v_gene: TRBV5-1
abundance: few
CDR3aa: ASSLAPTSEETQY

v_gene: TRBV7-2
abundance: few
CDR3aa: ASSSSGATYEQY

v_gene: TRBV6-2/TRBV6-3
abundance: few
CDR3aa: ASSYGRNSGANVLT

v_gene: TRBV19
abundance: .
CDR3aa: ATSSVSTILNYGYT

v_gene: TRBV29-1
abundance: .
CDR3aa: SVSGGSTDTQY

v_gene: TRBV11-2
abundance: few
CDR3aa: ASRPRPWGTNTGELF

v_gene: TRBV13
abundance: many
CDR3aa: ASSLRGSSHTEAF

v_gene: TRBV5-1
abundance: few
CDR3aa: ASSPASGGVTGELF

v_gene: TRBV5-1
abundance: .
CDR3aa: ASSLWDWGSVNTEAF

v_gene: TRBV11-1
abundance: .
CDR3aa: ASSLGGRLAGIGQY

v_gene: TRBV7-9
abundance: many
CDR3aa: ASSIASGTDTQY

v_gene: TRBV20-1
abundance: few
CDR3aa: SARPLGLAGQETQY

v_gene: TRBV7-9
abundance: few
CDR3aa: ASSLGRNYEQY

v_gene: TRBV5-1
abundance: .
CDR3aa: ASSLVPYEQY

v_gene: TRBV5-1
abundance: few
CDR3aa: ASSLGTGGGVDEQF

v_gene: TRBV25-1
abundance: many
CDR3aa: ASSAGSTDTQY

v_gene: TRBV29-1
abundance: few
CDR3aa: SVAGAEQF

v_gene: TRBV24-1
abundance: many
CDR3aa: ATQGSGGRNHNEQF

v_gene: TRBV18
abundance: many
CDR3aa: ASSPSGATGELF

v_gene: TRBV4-2
abundance: few
CDR3aa: ASSQERSSGYQETQY

v_gene: TRBV6-2/TRBV6-3
abundance: .
CDR3aa: ASSYGGDSSYEQY

v_gene: TRBV20-1
abundance: .
CDR3aa: SAERSLYGYT

v_gene: TRBV7-3
abundance: .
CDR3aa: ASSVSGANVLT

v_gene: TRBV29-1
abundance: .
CDR3aa: SVEGNTPDTQY

v_gene: TRBV6-6
abundance: .
CDR3aa: ASSMTENQPQH

v_gene: TRBV29-1
abundance: .
CDR3aa: SVDPQPGDTQY

v_gene: TRBV20-1
abundance: many
CDR3aa: SARPPDGYEQY

v_gene: TRBV29-1
abundance: .
CDR3aa: SVAQRNTEAF

v_gene: TRBV30
abundance: few
CDR3aa: AWSLQAGQPQH

v_gene: TRBV7-3
abundance: few
CDR3aa: ASSLGVRDTEAF

v_gene: TRBV11-2
abundance: .
CDR3aa: ASSLGSAPIQY

v_gene: TRBV7-2
abundance: .
CDR3aa: ASRVTGTDTQY

v_gene: TRBV7-8
abundance: few
CDR3aa: ASSPNGRTGF

v_gene: TRBV28
abundance: few
CDR3aa: ASSLPGRSYEQY

v_gene: TRBV13
abundance: many
CDR3aa: ASSPERDRGRGEQY

v_gene: TRBV15
abundance: many
CDR3aa: ATSRDLTGLANTGELF

v_gene: TRBV28
abundance: .
CDR3aa: ASSQFATNEKLF

v_gene: TRBV7-3
abundance: few
CDR3aa: ASSPGGENTIY

v_gene: TRBV11-2
abundance: few
CDR3aa: ASSLEQRMNTEAF

v_gene: TRBV10-3
abundance: few
CDR3aa: ASHDRYEQY

v_gene: TRBV6-5
abundance: .
CDR3aa: ASSRGQGWHGYT

v_gene: TRBV20-1
abundance: .
CDR3aa: SASGGGSYNEQF

v_gene: TRBV10-1
abundance: few
CDR3aa: ASSESGSGTQY

v_gene: TRBV30
abundance: .
CDR3aa: AWRTEYGYT

v_gene: TRBV11-2
abundance: .
CDR3aa: ASSLERVNYGYT

v_gene: TRBV28
abundance: .
CDR3aa: ASQDRQVFYNEQF

v_gene: TRBV2
abundance: few
CDR3aa: ASSVLAGNEQF

v_gene: TRBV24-1
abundance: many
CDR3aa: ATSDFNTEAF

v_gene: TRBV20-1
abundance: many
CDR3aa: SATDRDRGLDEQY

v_gene: TRBV29-1
abundance: few
CDR3aa: SVGGGGRETQY

v_gene: TRBV2
abundance: .
CDR3aa: ASAEVSPLH

v_gene: TRBV5-1
abundance: .
CDR3aa: ASSLTRHEQY